The T cell receptor (beta chain) described here comes from a study of blood T cell repertoires in COVID-19. Study-level background: Specimens from acute and convalescent COVID-19 originated in the United States, Italy and Spain.

CDR3 length equals 13 residues. The ends were cut back, 11 bases at V and 1 base at J, with 9 bases in the middle. Germline CDR1 reads LNHDA; CDR2 reads SQIVND (reference sequence). Self-reported history from a screening survey and questionnaire set each donor's cohort. Here immunoSEQ multiplex PCR was the method, and the copy in TCRdb shows in-frame clones only, minus some. In the table there are fewer than 250,000 clones, approximately 83% of which are singletons. The chain has TRBV19 and TRBJ2-6; weak D call: TRBD1 (5 bases). This clonotype originated in a middle-aged woman who had been exposed to COVID-19. Sample: PBMCs or T cells enriched from blood (not recorded which). The CDR3: CAARQSGANVLTF. CDR3 nucleotides: TGTGCCGCAAGACAGTCTGGGGCCAACGTCCTGACTTTC.